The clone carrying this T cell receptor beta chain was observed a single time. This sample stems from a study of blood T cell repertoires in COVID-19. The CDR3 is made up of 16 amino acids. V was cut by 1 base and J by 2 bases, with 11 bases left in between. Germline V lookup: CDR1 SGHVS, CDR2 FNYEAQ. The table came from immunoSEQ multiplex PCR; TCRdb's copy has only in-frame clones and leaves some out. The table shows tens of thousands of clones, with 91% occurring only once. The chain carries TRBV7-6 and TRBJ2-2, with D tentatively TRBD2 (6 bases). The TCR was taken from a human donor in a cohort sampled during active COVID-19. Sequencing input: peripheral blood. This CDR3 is CASSLDPGVNTGELFF. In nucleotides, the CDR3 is TGTGCCAGCAGCTTAGACCCGGGGGTTAACACCGGGGAGCTGTTTTTT. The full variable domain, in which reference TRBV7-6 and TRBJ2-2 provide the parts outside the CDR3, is GAGVSQSPRYKVTKRGQDVALRCDPISGHVSLYWYRQALGQGPEFLTYFNYEAQQDKSGLPNDRFSAERPEGSISTLTIQRTEQRDSAMYRCASSLDPGVNTGELFFGEGSRLTVL.